Following are 20 T cell receptor beta chains from one sample sequenced in a study of T cells in localized non-small cell lung cancer. The data were produced by immunoSEQ multiplex PCR, yet TCRdb's version contains in-frame clones alone and is incomplete. The sample lists over 40,000 clones; almost 90% were seen once. The sample in question was peripheral blood, obtained before any cancer treatment. The receptors here all came from a female donor older than 55 with stage I squamous cell lung carcinoma.

This chain joins TRBV14 and TRBJ1-4; 9 positions match TRBD1. This CDR3 contains 15 residues. V dropped 7 bases and J dropped 5; count of bases not matched to a gene: 8. The germline V gene has CDR1 SGHDN and CDR2 FVKESK. The CDR3 loop reads CASTPNRGRNEKLFF. DNA for the CDR3: TGTGCCAGCACTCCTAACAGGGGGCGAAATGAAAAACTGTTTTTT.

The chain has TRBV10-2 and TRBJ2-6; D possibly corresponds to TRBD2 (5 bases). There are 17 residues in the CDR3. V shed 0 bases and J shed 2 bases, with 11 bases lying between them. The germline V gene encodes CDR1 WSHSY and CDR2 SAAADI. CDR3 sequence: CASSESVGVPGANVLTF. The DNA of the CDR3 is TGCGCCAGCAGTGAGTCGGTGGGAGTTCCTGGGGCCAACGTCCTGACTTTC.

J is TRBJ2-4 and V is TRBV27; 10 nucleotides align to TRBD1. The CDR3 totals 15 residues. V shed 8 bases and J 8 bases; nucleotides not matched to a gene: 12. The germline gives CDR1 MNHEY, CDR2 SMNVEV (reference sequence). CDR3 coding DNA: TGTGCCAGCGCTAGGTATAGGGACAGGGGCGACATTCAGTACTTC. This translates into CASARYRDRGDIQYF.

This clone was counted a single time. The chain couples TRBV10-1 to TRBJ2-3; D call uncertain. V shed 2 bases and J shed 5 bases, with 8 bases lying between them. The germline V gene encodes CDR1 WNHNN and CDR2 SYGVQD (reference sequence). This CDR3 comprises 13 residues. CDR3 sequence reads: CASSEDFGDTQYF. The CDR3 DNA follows: TGCGCCAGCAGTGAGGATTTCGGAGATACGCAGTATTTT.

V and J are TRBV11-2 and TRBJ2-1; D is unclear. CDR3 length: 17 amino acids. The V end was cut by 0 bases, the J end by 0 bases, with 12 bases between. Germline CDR1 SGHAT, CDR2 FQNNGV. CDR3 coding DNA: TGTGCCAGCAGCTTAGAGGGCCTTAGTTACTCCTACAATGAGCAGTTCTTC. It encodes CASSLEGLSYSYNEQFF.

The V gene is TRBV7-2, the J gene TRBJ2-2; D ambiguous. The germline V and J ends were trimmed by 1 base and 5 bases, with 8 bases remaining between them. The CDR3 has 14 amino acids. Germline CDR1 and CDR2: SGHTA and FQGNSA. The CDR3 reads CASSLDRVTGELFF. CDR3 nucleotide sequence: TGTGCCAGCAGCTTAGATCGGGTAACCGGGGAGCTGTTTTTT.

This clone has only a few counts. This chain links TRBV6-5 with TRBJ2-7, with 12 nucleotides matching TRBD2. This CDR3 region has 15 residues. Germline loops: CDR1 MNHEY, CDR2 SVGAGI. The J segment lost 2 bases and the V segment lost 4 bases, leaving 3 bases of the junction unmatched. The DNA of the CDR3 is TGTGCCAGCAGTTCAAGACTAGCGGGAGCCTACGAGCAGTACTTC. Its protein is CASSSRLAGAYEQYF.

The chain joins TRBV15 to TRBJ2-3; perhaps TRBD2 as D (6 bases). Trimming removed 7 bases at V and 4 bases at J, with 18 bases between. The CDR3 totals 15 residues. Germline CDR1 and CDR2: LNHNV and YYDKDF (reference sequence). CDR3 DNA sequence: TGTGCCACCACGCCCGGTGGAGGGCGGGCAGATACGCAGTATTTT. This translates into CATTPGGGRADTQYF.

This sequence joins TRBV10-2 and TRBJ2-1, with no clear D. From germline, CDR1 is WSHSY and CDR2 SAAADI. V shed 5 bases and J shed 9 bases, with 11 bases lying between them. The length of the CDR3 is 12 residues. The CDR3 DNA is TGCGCCAGCAGTCACGATACGGGTGAGCAGTTCTTC. Translated, it gives CASSHDTGEQFF.

There are a few counts of this clone. The chain is built from TRBV19 and TRBJ2-7; D is unresolved. Germline V lookup: CDR1 LNHDA, CDR2 SQIVND (reference sequence). The CDR3 runs 11 residues. V was clipped by 5 bases and J by 7 bases, with 9 bases between them. The CDR3 bases are TGTGCCAGTAGTTTGGGTTTGGAGCAGTACTTC. Translated: CASSLGLEQYF.

The chain links TRBV6-5 to TRBJ1-2, with a tentative D call TRBD1 (5 bases). CDR1 is MNHEY and CDR2 is SVGAGI in the germline V gene. This CDR3 comprises 11 residues. Trimming shortened V by 6 bases and J by 4 bases, and 6 bases separated the two germline ends. The CDR3 is CASRRGYGYTF. CDR3 DNA sequence: TGTGCCAGCAGAAGGGGCTATGGCTACACCTTC.

CDR3 sequence: CASSFLGETQYF. In nucleotides, the CDR3 is TGTGCCAGCAGCTTTCTGGGGGAGACCCAGTACTTC. The chain has TRBV7-6 and TRBJ2-5; D is unclear. The CDR3 is made up of 12 amino acids. CDR1 and CDR2 from the germline V gene are SGHVS and FNYEAQ. Between the trimmed V and J ends, which lost 3 bases and 5 bases, there was a span of 7 bases.

The chain couples TRBV7-3 to TRBJ2-1; a possible D gene is TRBD2 (5 bases). This CDR3 spans 20 amino acids. Per germline, CDR1 SGHTA and CDR2 FQGTGA. V lost 2 bases and J 0 bases, leaving 23 bases between the germline ends. The CDR3 region is CASSLRGSQFSFLSYNEQFF. The CDR3, as DNA: TGTGCCAGCAGCTTACGAGGGTCCCAATTCTCTTTCCTCTCCTACAATGAGCAGTTCTTC.

This clone was detected only a few times. V gene TRBV18 combines with J gene TRBJ1-2, with D possibly TRBD1 on 5 matching bases. The CDR3 consists of 15 residues. CDR1 and CDR2 from the germline V gene are KGHSH and LQKENI. Trimming left V 1 base short and J 5 bases short, with 14 bases between. DNA for the CDR3: TGTGCCAGCTCACCACGGGCAGAGGGGCTGTATGGCTACACCTTC. This gives the protein CASSPRAEGLYGYTF.

This sequence joins TRBV7-7 and TRBJ2-5; D is uncertain. Germline-derived CDR1 and CDR2 are SSHAT and FNYEAQ (reference sequence). Trimming shortened V by 1 base and J by 5 bases, and 11 bases separated the two germline ends. CDR3 length: 14 amino acids. The CDR3: CASSLVGRTETQYF. For the CDR3, the DNA is TGTGCCAGCAGCTTAGTAGGGCGGACGGAGACCCAGTACTTC.

The genes are TRBV4-3 and TRBJ1-2; 9 bases align to TRBD1. V trimming: 1 base; J trimming: 7 bases; junction bases outside the gene matches: 1. CDR1 is LGHNA and CDR2 is YSLEER in the germline V gene. The CDR3 sequence is 13 residues long. DNA for the CDR3: TGCGCCAGCAGCCAAGTGACAGGGGGTGGCTACACCTTC. It yields the protein CASSQVTGGGYTF.

About this clone: The junction differs from germline at one of its ends, possibly a read error. For the CDR3, the DNA is TGTGCCAGCAGCTTGGGCGTCCCCGGACGTGCCTATGGCCACACCTTC. Its translation: CASSLGVPGRAYGHTF. This chain links TRBV5-4 with TRBJ1-2; D unresolved. The germline CDR1 and CDR2 sequences are SGHNT and YYREEE (reference sequence). There are 16 residues in the CDR3.

The V and J genes are TRBV9 and TRBJ2-3; 10 bases are a match to TRBD2. CDR1 and CDR2 from the germline V gene are SGDLS and YYNGEE. The CDR3 runs 15 residues. The V and J ends lost 4 bases and 4 bases, in that order; junction bases with no gene match: 6. CDR3 DNA: TGTGCCAGCAGCACACCTAGCGGGAGCGCAGATACGCAGTATTTT. The encoded protein is CASSTPSGSADTQYF.

Here the CDR3 reads CASSPDSTTEQYF. The CDR3, as DNA: TGTGCCAGCAGCCCAGACAGCACCACCGAGCAGTACTTC. The chain carries TRBV11-2 and TRBJ2-7, with D possibly being TRBD1 (5 bases). The CDR3 totals 13 residues. The germline V and J ends were trimmed by 5 bases and 6 bases, with 14 bases remaining between them. Germline V CDR1 and CDR2: SGHAT, FQNNGV.

This chain uses TRBV4-3 with TRBJ2-6; perhaps TRBD2 as D (6 bases). The V end lost 2 bases, the J end lost 2 bases, and 7 bases lay between the germline ends. The CDR3 covers 15 residues. Germline lookup yields CDR1 LGHNA and CDR2 YSLEER. For the CDR3, the DNA is TGCGCCAGCAGCCAAACTAGCCCTGGGGCCAACGTCCTGACTTTC. Its translation: CASSQTSPGANVLTF.